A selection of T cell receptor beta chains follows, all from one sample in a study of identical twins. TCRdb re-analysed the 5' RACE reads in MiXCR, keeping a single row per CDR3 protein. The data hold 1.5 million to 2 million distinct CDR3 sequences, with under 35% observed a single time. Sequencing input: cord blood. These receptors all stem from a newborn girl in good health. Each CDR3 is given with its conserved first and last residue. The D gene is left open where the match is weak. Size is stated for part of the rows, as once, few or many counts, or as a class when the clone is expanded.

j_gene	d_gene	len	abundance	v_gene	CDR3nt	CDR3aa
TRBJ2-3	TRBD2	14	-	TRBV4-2	TGTGCCAGCAGCCAAGCAATAGCGGGGAATACGCAGTATTTT	CASSQAIAGNTQYF
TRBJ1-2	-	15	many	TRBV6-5	TGTGCCAGCAGTTACCCAACGACAGTGAACTATGGCTACACCTTC	CASSYPTTVNYGYTF
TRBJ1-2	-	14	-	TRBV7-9	TGTGCCAGCCTCTCGGACGGACAGAACTATGGCTACACCTTC	CASLSDGQNYGYTF
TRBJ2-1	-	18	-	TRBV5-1	TGCGCCAGCAGCTTATTGGGGGGGCCCTCAATCCCTTACAATGAGCAGTTCTTC	CASSLLGGPSIPYNEQFF
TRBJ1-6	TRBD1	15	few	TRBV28	TGTGCCAGCAGTTTACTCCGGACAGGCAATTCACCCCTCCACTTT	CASSLLRTGNSPLHF
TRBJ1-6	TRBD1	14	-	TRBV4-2	TGTGCCAGCAGCCAAGACGGACAGGGTCCACCCCTCCACTTT	CASSQDGQGPPLHF
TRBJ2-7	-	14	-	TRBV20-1	TGCAGTGCCCGATGGGGAGAGGGGTACAATGAGCAGTACTTC	CSARWGEGYNEQYF
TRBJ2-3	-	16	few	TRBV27	TGTGCCAGCAGTTTTAATCCGGGAACCCGCACAGATACGCAGTATTTT	CASSFNPGTRTDTQYF
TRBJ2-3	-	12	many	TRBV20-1	TGCAGTGCTAATAGGTTCACAGATACGCAGTATTTT	CSANRFTDTQYF
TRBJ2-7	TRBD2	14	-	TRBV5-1	TGCGCCAGCAGGTCCGGGACTAATACCTACGAGCAGTACTTC	CASRSGTNTYEQYF
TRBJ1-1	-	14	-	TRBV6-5	TGTGTCAGCAGTTACTCACGGGTGAACACTGAAGCTTTCTTT	CVSSYSRVNTEAFF
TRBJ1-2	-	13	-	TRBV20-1	TGCAGTGCTCCCGGGATGGCTGACAATGGCTACACCTTC	CSAPGMADNGYTF
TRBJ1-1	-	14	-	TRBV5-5	TGTGCCAGCAGCTTAACCGCTGTGAACACTGAAGCTTTCTTT	CASSLTAVNTEAFF
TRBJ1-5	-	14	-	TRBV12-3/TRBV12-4	TGTGCCAGCACCCACAGAGATAGCAATCAGCCCCAGCATTTT	CASTHRDSNQPQHF
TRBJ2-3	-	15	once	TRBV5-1	TGCGCCAGCAGCCGAGGGACGGTTCTCACAGATACGCAGTATTTT	CASSRGTVLTDTQYF
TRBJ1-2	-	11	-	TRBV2	TGTGCCAGCATTGTAGAATCTGGCTACACCTTC	CASIVESGYTF
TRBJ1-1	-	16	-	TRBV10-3	TGTGCCATCAGTGAGTCGTTTAAGGGGCTGAACACTGAAGCTTTCTTT	CAISESFKGLNTEAFF
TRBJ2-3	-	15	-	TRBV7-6	TGTGCCAGCAGCTTAGCGATAGCGAGGACAGATACGCAGTATTTT	CASSLAIARTDTQYF
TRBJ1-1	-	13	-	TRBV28	TGTGCCAGTTTGGGGGGGGGAGGCACTGAAGCTTTCTTT	CASLGGGGTEAFF
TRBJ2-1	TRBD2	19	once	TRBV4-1	TGCGCCAGCAGCCAAGACGAGCTAGCGGGAGAACCGTGGAGGAATGAGCAGTTCTTC	CASSQDELAGEPWRNEQFF
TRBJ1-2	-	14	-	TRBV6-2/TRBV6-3	TGTGCCAGCAGTTCGCGACGGCGCGCCTATGGCTACACCTTC	CASSSRRRAYGYTF
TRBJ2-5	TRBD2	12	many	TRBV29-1	TGCAGCCCAAGCGGGAAGGGAGAGACCCAGTACTTC	CSPSGKGETQYF
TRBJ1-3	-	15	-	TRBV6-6	TGTGCCAGCAGTTACTCAGATCCGTCTGGAAACACCATATATTTT	CASSYSDPSGNTIYF
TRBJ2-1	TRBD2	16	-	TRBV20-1	TGCAGTGCTCGTGGTGTGACTAGCGACTCCTACAATGAGCAGTTCTTC	CSARGVTSDSYNEQFF
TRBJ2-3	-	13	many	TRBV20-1	TGCAGTGCTACACAGGGTTCCACAGATACGCAGTATTTT	CSATQGSTDTQYF
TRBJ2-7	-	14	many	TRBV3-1	TGTGCCAGCAGCCCAAGGGGGGGCCCCTACGAGCAGTACTTC	CASSPRGGPYEQYF
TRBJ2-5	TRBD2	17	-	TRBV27	TGTGCCAGCAGTTCCGCGTTTTTAGCGGGGGAGAAAGAGACCCAGTACTTC	CASSSAFLAGEKETQYF
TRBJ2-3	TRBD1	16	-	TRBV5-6	TGTGCCAGCAGCTGGACAGGGGGCGCGAGCACAGATATGCAGTATTTT	CASSWTGGASTDMQYF
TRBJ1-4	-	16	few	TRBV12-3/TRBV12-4	TGTGCCAGCACCCTGGTGACTGCAGGGATAGGAGAAAAACTGTTTTTT	CASTLVTAGIGEKLFF
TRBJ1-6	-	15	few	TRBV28	TGTGCCAGCAGTTCCTCCGGGTTCTGGGGTTCACCCCTCCACTTT	CASSSSGFWGSPLHF
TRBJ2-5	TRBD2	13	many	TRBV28	TGTGCCAGCAGTTTCGGGAGGGAGGAGACCCAGTACTTC	CASSFGREETQYF
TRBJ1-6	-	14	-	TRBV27	TGTGCCAGCAGTACCCGGACAGATTACTCACCCCTCCACTTT	CASSTRTDYSPLHF
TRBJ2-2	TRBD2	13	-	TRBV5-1	TGCGCCAGCAGCTTGCCGGGAGGGAAGGAGCTGTTTTTT	CASSLPGGKELFF
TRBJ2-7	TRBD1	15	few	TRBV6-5	TGTGCCAGCAGTTACTCTTACAGGGGGGAGTACGAGCAGTACTTC	CASSYSYRGEYEQYF
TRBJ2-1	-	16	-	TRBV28	TGTGCCAGCAGCGCCGTCGGGGCCTTACCGGACAATGAGCAGTTCTTC	CASSAVGALPDNEQFF
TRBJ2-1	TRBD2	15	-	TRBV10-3	TGTGCCATCAGTGAGCTAGCGGGAGCTGATAATGAGCAGTTCTTC	CAISELAGADNEQFF
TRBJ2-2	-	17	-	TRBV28	TGTGCCAGCAGCGAATCACTTAGAATTCTCGGGGCCGGGGAGCTGTTTTTT	CASSESLRILGAGELFF
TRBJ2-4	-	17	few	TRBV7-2	TGTGCCAGCAGCTTAGCTCGAGGGGGGGCAGCCAAAAACATTCAGTACTTC	CASSLARGGAAKNIQYF
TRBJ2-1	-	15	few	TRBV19	TGTGCCAGTAGTATCGGGCAAAAGGTCTACAATGAGCAGTTCTTC	CASSIGQKVYNEQFF
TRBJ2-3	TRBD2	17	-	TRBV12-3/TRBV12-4	TGTGCCAGCAGACCTGATGGACTAGCGACTACCTTTAATACGCAGTATTTT	CASRPDGLATTFNTQYF
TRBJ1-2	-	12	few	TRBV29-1	TGCAGCGTTGCTGGGCAGTCCTATGGCTACACCTTC	CSVAGQSYGYTF
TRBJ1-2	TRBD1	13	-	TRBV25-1	TGTGCCAGCAGTGAATGGGACAGGGAGGGGTACACCTTC	CASSEWDREGYTF
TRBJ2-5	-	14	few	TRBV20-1	TGCAGTGCTAGTAAGGGTCCCCCTCAAGAGACCCAGTACTTC	CSASKGPPQETQYF
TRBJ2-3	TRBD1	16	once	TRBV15	TGTGCCACCAGCAGAGACCGGGACAGTTGGACAGATACGCAGTATTTT	CATSRDRDSWTDTQYF
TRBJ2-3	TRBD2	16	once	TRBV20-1	TGCAGTGCCAACTTCCGACTAGCGGGGGGCACAGATACGCAGTATTTT	CSANFRLAGGTDTQYF
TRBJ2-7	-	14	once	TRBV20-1	TGCAGTGCTAGACCCGGCAGGGGGGGCTACGAGCAGTACTTC	CSARPGRGGYEQYF
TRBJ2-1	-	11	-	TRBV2	TGTGCCAGCCCGGGCGCCAATGAGCAGTTCTTC	CASPGANEQFF
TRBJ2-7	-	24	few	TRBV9	-	CASSVGQGSSYEQYFTGSSYEQYF
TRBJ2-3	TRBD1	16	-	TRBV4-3	TGCGCCAGCAGCCGCAAGATGGGACAGGGCACAGATACGCAGTATTTT	CASSRKMGQGTDTQYF
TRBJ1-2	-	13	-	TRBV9	TGTGCCCGCAGCGTAGCCGGGTTTGGGGGCTACACCTTC	CARSVAGFGGYTF
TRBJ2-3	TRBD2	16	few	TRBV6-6	TGTGCCAGCAGTTCCCAGCGGGGGGTTAGCACAGATACGCAGTATTTT	CASSSQRGVSTDTQYF
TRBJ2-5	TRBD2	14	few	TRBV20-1	TGCAGTGCCACTAGCGGGTGGTACCAAGAGACCCAGTACTTC	CSATSGWYQETQYF
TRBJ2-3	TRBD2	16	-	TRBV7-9	TGTGCCAGCAGCTTACTCGATGGGGGGGTCACAGATACGCAGTATTTT	CASSLLDGGVTDTQYF
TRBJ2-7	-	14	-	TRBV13	TGTGCCAGCAGCCCTTGGCGGGGCCCCTACGAGCAGTACTTC	CASSPWRGPYEQYF
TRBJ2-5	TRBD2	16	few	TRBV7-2	TGTGCCAGCAGCTTGGGACTAGCGGGAGGGCGGGAGACCCAGTACTTC	CASSLGLAGGRETQYF
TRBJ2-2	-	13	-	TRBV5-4	TGTGCCAGTCAACAGGGAGGCACCGGGGAGCTGTTTTTT	CASQQGGTGELFF
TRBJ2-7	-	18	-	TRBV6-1	TGTGCCGGCTCATTCCTAGCTTCTCAACACGGAAGGTTATACGAGCAGTACTTC	CAGSFLASQHGRLYEQYF